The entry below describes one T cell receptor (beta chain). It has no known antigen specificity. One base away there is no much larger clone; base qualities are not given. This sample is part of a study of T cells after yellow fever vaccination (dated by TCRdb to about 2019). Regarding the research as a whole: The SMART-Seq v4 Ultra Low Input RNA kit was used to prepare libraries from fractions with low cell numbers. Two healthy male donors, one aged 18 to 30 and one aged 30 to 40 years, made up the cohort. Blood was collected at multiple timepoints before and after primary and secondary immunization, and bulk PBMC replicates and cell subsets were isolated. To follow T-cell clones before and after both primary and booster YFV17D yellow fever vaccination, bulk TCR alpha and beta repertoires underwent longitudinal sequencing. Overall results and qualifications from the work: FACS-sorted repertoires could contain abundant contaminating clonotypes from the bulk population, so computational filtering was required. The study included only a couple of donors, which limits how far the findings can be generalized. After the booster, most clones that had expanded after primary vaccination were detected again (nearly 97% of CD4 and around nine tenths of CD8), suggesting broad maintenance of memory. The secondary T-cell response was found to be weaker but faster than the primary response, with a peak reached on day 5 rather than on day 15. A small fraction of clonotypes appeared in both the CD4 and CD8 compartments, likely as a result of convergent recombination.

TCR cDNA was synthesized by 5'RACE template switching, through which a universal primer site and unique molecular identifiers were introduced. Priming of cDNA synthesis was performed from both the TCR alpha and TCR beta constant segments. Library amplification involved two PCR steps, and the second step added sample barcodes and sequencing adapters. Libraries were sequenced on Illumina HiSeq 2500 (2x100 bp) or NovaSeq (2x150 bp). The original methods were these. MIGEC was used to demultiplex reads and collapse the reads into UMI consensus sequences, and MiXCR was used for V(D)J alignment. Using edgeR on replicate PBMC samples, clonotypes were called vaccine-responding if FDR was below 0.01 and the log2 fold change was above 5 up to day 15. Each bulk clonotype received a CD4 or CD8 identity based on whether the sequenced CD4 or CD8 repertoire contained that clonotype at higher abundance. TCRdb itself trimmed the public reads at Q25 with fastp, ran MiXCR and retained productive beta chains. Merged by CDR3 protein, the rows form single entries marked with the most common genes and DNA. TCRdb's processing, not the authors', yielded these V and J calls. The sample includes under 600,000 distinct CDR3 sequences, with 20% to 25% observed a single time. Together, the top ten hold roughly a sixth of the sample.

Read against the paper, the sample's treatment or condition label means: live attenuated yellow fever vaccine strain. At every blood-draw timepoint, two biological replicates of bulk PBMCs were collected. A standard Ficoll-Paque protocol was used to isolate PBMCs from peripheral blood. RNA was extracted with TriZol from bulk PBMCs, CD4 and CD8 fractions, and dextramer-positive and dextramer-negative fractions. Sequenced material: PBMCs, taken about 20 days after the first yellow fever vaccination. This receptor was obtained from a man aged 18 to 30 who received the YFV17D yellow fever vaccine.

The DNA is TGTGCCAGCAGAGTAGGATACAATGAGCAGTTCTTC. This translates into CASRVGYNEQFF. The chain uses TRBV7-2 and TRBJ2-1; confidence is insufficient to name the D gene. V lost 6 bases and J lost 4 bases; the stretch between them is 7 bases long. The CDR3 contains 12 residues, cysteine and phenylalanine counted. Of the read, only the CDR3 DNA is kept; its 36 bases are in frame from base 1. Via the germline V gene, CDR1 is SGHTA and CDR2 FQGNSA.